The clone carrying this TCR beta chain was seen more than once but under ten times. The data are from a study of CD8+ T cells in alopecia areata. Sampling of alopecia areata patients yielded lesional scalp punch biopsies as well as peripheral blood. Germline values: CDR1 MNHEY, CDR2 SMNVEV (reference sequence). This CDR3 is 11 amino acids long. With 9 bases removed from V and 7 bases from J, the gap between germline ends came to 12 bases. Following extraction, RNA underwent reverse transcription to cDNA, which served as the sequencing template. TCRdb's table, derived via immunoSEQ multiplex PCR, lists solely in-frame clones and lacks some. The data contain 150,000 or so clones, around 49% of them singletons.

Specimen: CD8+ T cells sorted from blood, collected at week 0. The chain carries TRBV27 and TRBJ1-1, with D perhaps TRBD1 (5 bases). The TCR comes from a human donor with alopecia areata. This CDR3 reads CASCWRGEAFF. CDR3 DNA: TGTGCCAGTTGTTGGAGGGGTGAAGCTTTCTTT.